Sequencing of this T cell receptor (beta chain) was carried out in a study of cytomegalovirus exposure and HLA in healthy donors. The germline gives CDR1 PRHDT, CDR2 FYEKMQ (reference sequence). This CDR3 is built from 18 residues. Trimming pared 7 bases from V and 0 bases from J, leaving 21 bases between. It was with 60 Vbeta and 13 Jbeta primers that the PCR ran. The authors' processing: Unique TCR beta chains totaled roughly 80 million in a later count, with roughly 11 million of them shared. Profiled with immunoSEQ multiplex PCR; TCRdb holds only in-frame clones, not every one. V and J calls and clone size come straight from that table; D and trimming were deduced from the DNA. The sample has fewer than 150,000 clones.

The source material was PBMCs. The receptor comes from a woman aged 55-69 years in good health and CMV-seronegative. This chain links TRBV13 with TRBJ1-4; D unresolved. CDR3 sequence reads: CASTFSLQMIPTNEKLFF. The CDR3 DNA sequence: TGTGCCAGCACCTTCTCCCTGCAGATGATACCAACTAATGAAAAACTGTTTTTT.